A selection of T cell receptor beta chains follows, all from one sample in a study of blood T cell repertoires in COVID-19. Sequencing was performed with immunoSEQ multiplex PCR; in TCRdb, only in-frame clones are kept and a portion is missing. The sample holds about 46,000 clones, roughly 88% seen once. The sequencing input was peripheral blood. The receptor source for this set is a woman of 80 years or more with COVID-19, enrolled during active disease. Both conserved end residues are part of each CDR3. Fields, in order: clone size, D gene, V gene, J gene, CDR3 protein, CDR3 DNA. The D gene is left open where the match is weak. Size is stated for part of the rows, as once, few or many counts, or as a class when the clone is expanded.

once,-,TRBV9,TRBJ2-1,CASSVDLSYNEQFF,TGTGCCAGCAGCGTAGATCTCTCCTACAATGAGCAGTTCTTC
-,TRBD2,TRBV19,TRBJ2-5,CASSISGAETQYF,TGTGCCAGTAGTATCAGCGGGGCGGAGACCCAGTACTTC
-,TRBD2,TRBV10-1,TRBJ2-1,CATPRTSGRSSYNEQFF,TGCGCCACCCCCCGGACTAGCGGAAGGAGCTCCTACAATGAGCAGTTCTTC
-,TRBD2,TRBV12-3/TRBV12-4,TRBJ2-7,CASRSGGSYEQYF,TGTGCCAGCAGGAGCGGGGGGTCCTACGAGCAGTACTTC
-,TRBD1,TRBV7-2,TRBJ1-3,CASSPGQVGNTIYF,TGTGCCAGCAGCCCTGGACAGGTTGGAAACACCATATATTTT
-,TRBD2,TRBV5-4,TRBJ2-4,CASSLAGEGKNIQYF,TGTGCCAGCAGCTTGGCGGGGGAGGGCAAAAACATTCAGTACTTC
-,-,TRBV4-3,TRBJ1-2,CASSQVKDSANYGYTF,TGCGCCAGCAGCCAAGTGAAGGACAGTGCTAACTATGGCTACACCTTC
-,-,TRBV7-9,TRBJ1-6,CASSLGAGSYNSPLHF,TGTGCCAGCAGCTTAGGGGCAGGGTCCTATAATTCACCCCTCCACTTT
-,-,TRBV19,TRBJ2-1,CASSIIADSYNEQFF,TGTGCCAGTAGTATTATAGCGGATAGCTACAATGAGCAGTTCTTC
-,-,TRBV14,TRBJ1-4,CASSQDRSEKLFF,TGTGCCAGCAGCCAAGATAGGAGTGAAAAACTGTTTTTT
-,TRBD1,TRBV29-1,TRBJ2-5,CSVEDRGTGETQYF,TGCAGCGTTGAAGATCGAGGGACAGGGGAGACCCAGTACTTC
-,TRBD1,TRBV28,TRBJ2-1,CASSLAPSQGAEQFF,TGTGCCAGCAGTCTAGCTCCCTCGCAGGGGGCGGAGCAGTTCTTC
-,TRBD1,TRBV5-4,TRBJ1-1,CASSKTGGNTEAFF,TGTGCCAGCAGCAAGACAGGGGGGAACACTGAAGCTTTCTTT
few,-,TRBV6-5,TRBJ2-7,CASRPIAPPANEQYF,TGTGCCAGCAGGCCTATAGCCCCACCGGCCAACGAGCAGTACTTC
-,-,TRBV15,TRBJ2-3,CATSRDRAGRGDTQYF,TGTGCCACCAGCAGAGATCGGGCGGGGAGGGGGGATACGCAGTATTTT
-,-,TRBV10-2,TRBJ1-2,CASREGGQKGYTF,TGCGCCAGCAGGGAGGGGGGACAAAAAGGCTACACCTTC
-,-,TRBV28,TRBJ2-3,CASSLRRADTQYF,TGTGCCAGCAGTTTAAGGAGAGCAGATACGCAGTATTTT
once,TRBD1,TRBV28,TRBJ1-4,CASSFAPGQGNEKLFF,TGTGCCAGCAGTTTCGCTCCGGGACAGGGAAATGAAAAACTGTTTTTT
-,TRBD1,TRBV7-9,TRBJ1-3,CASSPYDRVGGNTIYF,TGTGCCAGCAGCCCTTACGACAGGGTTGGAGGAAACACCATATATTTT
-,-,TRBV29-1,TRBJ1-5,CSARDTNQPQHF,TGCAGCGCCCGGGACACAAATCAGCCCCAGCATTTT
-,TRBD2,TRBV9,TRBJ2-3,CASSASVGTSGPQRAQYF,TGTGCCAGCAGCGCCTCCGTGGGGACTAGCGGGCCTCAGAGGGCGCAGTATTTT
-,TRBD1,TRBV6-6,TRBJ2-7,CASSGGQGVYEQYF,TGTGCCAGCAGCGGAGGACAGGGTGTCTACGAGCAGTACTTC
medium-sized,-,TRBV3-1/TRBV3-2,TRBJ1-2,CASSQDGQRSYTF,TGTGCCAGCAGCCAAGATGGGCAGCGGAGCTACACCTTC
-,TRBD2,TRBV2,TRBJ2-5,CASRLAGVDQETQYF,TGTGCCAGCAGACTAGCGGGAGTGGACCAAGAGACCCAGTACTTC
-,TRBD1,TRBV7-9,TRBJ1-6,CASSFTGAGSPLHF,TGTGCCAGCAGCTTTACAGGGGCCGGTTCACCCCTCCACTTT
-,-,TRBV9,TRBJ1-2,CASSVDHSNHGYGYTF,TGTGCCAGCAGCGTAGATCACAGCAATCACGGCTATGGCTACACCTTC
-,-,TRBV6-6,TRBJ1-2,CASKRDYGYTF,TGTGCCAGCAAACGGGACTATGGCTACACCTTC
-,-,TRBV15,TRBJ2-7,CATSRGRGGYEQYF,TGTGCCACCAGCAGAGGACGAGGGGGCTACGAGCAGTACTTC
-,-,TRBV9,TRBJ1-2,CASSVGFGGDYGYTF,TGTGCCAGCAGCGTTGGTTTCGGGGGAGACTATGGCTACACCTTC
once,TRBD2,TRBV5-1,TRBJ2-7,CASSPRTSGRATYEQYF,TGCGCCAGCAGCCCCCGGACTAGCGGGAGGGCCACCTACGAGCAGTACTTC
-,-,TRBV2,TRBJ2-2,CASSEERYTGELFF,TGTGCCAGCAGTGAAGAGAGATACACCGGGGAGCTGTTTTTT
-,TRBD2,TRBV11-2,TRBJ2-5,CASSLGSREGSGTQYF,TGTGCCAGCAGCTTAGGGAGTCGGGAGGGGTCGGGGACCCAGTACTTC
-,TRBD2,TRBV28,TRBJ2-3,CASSTGTRGADTQYF,TGTGCCAGCAGCACCGGGACTAGAGGGGCAGATACGCAGTATTTT
once,-,TRBV19,TRBJ1-2,CASSPDSGTTGYTF,TGTGCCAGTAGTCCCGACTCCGGGACAACTGGCTACACCTTC
-,TRBD1,TRBV6-6,TRBJ2-2,CASSQKGTGRDGELFF,TGTGCCAGCAGTCAAAAGGGGACAGGGCGGGACGGGGAGCTGTTTTTT
many,-,TRBV7-3,TRBJ1-1,CASSPGQNTEAFF,TGTGCCAGCAGCCCTGGACAGAACACTGAAGCTTTCTTT
-,TRBD2,TRBV11-2,TRBJ2-1,CASSPQLANLGNEQFF,TGTGCCAGCAGCCCCCAACTAGCGAACCTCGGCAATGAGCAGTTCTTC
-,TRBD2,TRBV4-2,TRBJ2-7,CASSQGWASGELEQYF,TGTGCCAGCAGCCAAGGGTGGGCTAGCGGGGAGCTGGAGCAGTACTTC
-,TRBD1,TRBV19,TRBJ1-2,CASSIYRTWDRGLSNYGYTF,TGTGCCAGTAGTATATATCGTACGTGGGACAGGGGCCTTTCTAACTATGGCTACACCTTC
-,TRBD1,TRBV4-3,TRBJ2-7,CASSQQTGGYEQYF,TGCGCCAGCAGCCAACAGACAGGGGGGTACGAGCAGTACTTC
-,TRBD2,TRBV10-3,TRBJ2-1,CAISLGLAGKVSEQFF,TGTGCCATCAGTCTTGGACTAGCGGGAAAGGTCAGTGAGCAGTTCTTC
-,-,TRBV6-6,TRBJ1-1,CASSRQRDTEAFF,TGTGCCAGCAGTCGACAGAGGGACACTGAAGCTTTCTTT
-,TRBD1,TRBV10-2,TRBJ1-4,CASSPGTGNEKLFF,TGCGCCAGCAGCCCCGGGACAGGGAATGAAAAACTGTTTTTT
-,-,TRBV27,TRBJ2-1,CASSLAAGQPSDEQFF,TGTGCCAGCAGTTTAGCGGCGGGACAGCCGAGCGATGAGCAGTTCTTC
-,TRBD2,TRBV11-2,TRBJ2-1,CASSNVWGAGGSYNEQFF,TGTGCCAGCAGCAACGTATGGGGCGCGGGGGGCTCCTACAATGAGCAGTTCTTC
once,TRBD1,TRBV2,TRBJ1-4,CASRWDREREKLFF,TGTGCCAGCCGATGGGACAGGGAAAGGGAAAAACTGTTTTTT
-,TRBD2,TRBV5-3,TRBJ2-1,CARSSSGPYNEQFF,TGTGCCAGAAGCTCTAGCGGACCCTACAATGAGCAGTTCTTC
-,TRBD1,TRBV5-1,TRBJ2-2,CASSFSGQGIAGELFF,TGCGCCAGCAGCTTCTCGGGACAGGGCATTGCCGGGGAGCTGTTTTTT
-,-,TRBV21-1,TRBJ1-2,CASPRFQSLGGYTF,TGTGCCAGCCCTAGATTCCAGTCCCTCGGAGGCTACACCTTC
once,-,TRBV6-5,TRBJ1-5,CASSTGKRPQHF,TGTGCCAGCAGCACAGGGAAGAGGCCCCAGCATTTT
-,-,TRBV6-6,TRBJ1-5,CASSYSAGGGNQPQHF,TGTGCCAGCAGTTACTCGGCGGGAGGGGGCAATCAGCCCCAGCATTTT
-,-,TRBV7-3,TRBJ2-1,CASSPGARVAYNEQFF,TGTGCCAGCAGCCCAGGGGCTAGGGTTGCCTACAATGAGCAGTTCTTC
-,TRBD2,TRBV7-8,TRBJ2-1,CASSLALTSGVSSYNEQFF,TGTGCCAGCAGCTTAGCGCTTACTAGCGGGGTTAGCTCCTACAATGAGCAGTTCTTC
-,-,TRBV11-2,TRBJ1-1,CASSLDQRGNTEAFF,TGTGCCAGCAGCTTAGATCAAAGGGGTAACACTGAAGCTTTCTTT
-,-,TRBV5-4,TRBJ2-1,CASSSNDYEQFF,TGTGCCAGCAGCTCGAACGACTATGAGCAGTTCTTC
-,-,TRBV7-6,TRBJ1-1,CASSSLRNTEAFF,TGTGCCAGCAGCTCCCTGAGGAACACTGAAGCTTTCTTT
-,-,TRBV4-3,TRBJ2-2,CASSQAHPAEGPNTGELFF,TGCGCCAGCAGCCAAGCCCACCCGGCGGAGGGCCCGAACACCGGGGAGCTGTTTTTT
-,-,TRBV11-2,TRBJ2-5,CASSFTGFQETQYF,TGTGCCAGCAGCTTCACAGGGTTCCAAGAGACCCAGTACTTC
-,-,TRBV3-1/TRBV3-2,TRBJ1-1,CASSRRTENTEAFF,TGTGCCAGCAGCCGACGGACAGAGAACACTGAAGCTTTCTTT